This TCR beta chain was documented in a study of blood T cell repertoires in COVID-19. Study in general: The analysed material was cDNA or gDNA that came from T cells, B-cell-depleted T cells, or PBMCs.

CDR1 is LNHDA and CDR2 is SQIVND in the germline V gene (reference sequence). This CDR3 has 15 residues. V was shortened by 3 bases and J by 7 bases, with 13 bases between the two germline ends. Authors' methods: Nucleated cell counts were estimated from reference gene primer amplification. Some clones are missing from TCRdb's copy, which holds only in-frame ones; the method was immunoSEQ multiplex PCR. The V and J calls and the clone size are those of that table, but D and trimming were determined from the DNA. The data contain approximately 97,000 clones, about 88% of them singletons. The chain uses TRBV19 and TRBJ1-6; D may be TRBD1 (5 bases). The sample consisted of peripheral blood. The source is a man aged 50 to 60 with active or convalescent COVID-19. CDR3 residues: CASSINWGQNSPLHF. DNA of the CDR3: TGTGCCAGTAGTATCAACTGGGGCCAAAATTCACCCCTCCACTTT.